This TCR beta chain appears in the sequencing data of a study of spatial heterogeneity in lung cancer. Study overall: Detection of beta-chain sequences consistently exceeded that of alpha-chain sequences. General study points: Blood contained ubiquitous expanded tumor TCRs more at resection than at follow-up.

Using its own MiXCR run on the 5' RACE reads, TCRdb lists one record per CDR3 protein. The sample has approximately 12,000 distinct CDR3 sequences; over 9% are singletons. In regard to this clonotype: Its matching antigen is unknown.

Time point defined: blood at routine non-recurrence follow-up after resection. The receptor comes from a female donor with early-stage non-small cell lung cancer. This material consisted of PBMCs, taken at follow-up.

CDR3 in DNA: TGCAGCGTTGTAACCGGGACTAGTGCCGAGCAGTACTTC. The encoded protein is CSVVTGTSAEQYF. The genes are TRBV29-1 and TRBJ2-7; 8 bases align to TRBD2. Per the germline V gene, CDR1 is SQVTM and CDR2 is ANQGSEA. The CDR3 extends over 13 amino acids. The V segment lost 4 bases and the J segment 6 bases; nucleotides outside the gene matches: 8.